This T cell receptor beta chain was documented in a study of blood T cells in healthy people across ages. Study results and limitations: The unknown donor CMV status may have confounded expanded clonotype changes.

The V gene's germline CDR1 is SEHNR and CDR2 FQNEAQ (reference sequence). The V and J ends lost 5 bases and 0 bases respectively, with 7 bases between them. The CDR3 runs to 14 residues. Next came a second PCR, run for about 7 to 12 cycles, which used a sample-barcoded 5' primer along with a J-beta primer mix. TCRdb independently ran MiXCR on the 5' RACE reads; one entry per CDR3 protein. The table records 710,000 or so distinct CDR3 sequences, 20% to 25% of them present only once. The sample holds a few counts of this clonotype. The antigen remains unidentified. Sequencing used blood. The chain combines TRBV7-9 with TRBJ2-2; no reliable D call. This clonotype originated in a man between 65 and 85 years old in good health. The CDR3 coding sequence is TGTGCCAGCAGCCCCCACCCGAACACCGGGGAGCTGTTTTTT. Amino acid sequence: CASSPHPNTGELFF.